Sequencing of this T cell receptor beta chain was carried out in a study of low-dose radiotherapy and immunotherapy resistance in tumors. Study in general: Oral aspirin 300 mg was taken by patients daily for four cycles from cycle 1 day 1.

The ends were cut back, 2 bases at V and 10 bases at J, with 14 bases in the middle. Germline values: CDR1 LGHDT, CDR2 YNNKEL (reference sequence). The CDR3 covers 14 residues. First-strand cDNA used TRAV- and TRBV-specific primers, covering alpha and beta chains. TCRs were put through 20 to 25 PCR cycles of amplification with Phusion. A constant-region primer and the V-primer adapter served as the primer pair. TCRdb re-analysed the reads in MiXCR, keeping a single row per CDR3 protein. The sample carries about 44,000 distinct CDR3 sequences, around a quarter recorded once. This clonotype was counted at least ten times. Noted time point: after trial treatment. The treatment is: LDRT plus nivolumab, ipilimumab, low-dose cyclophosphamide and aspirin (RACIN trial). Donors received nivolumab, ipilimumab, aspirin, low-dose cyclophosphamide and low-dose radiotherapy.

This TCR was sampled from a male donor with prostate cancer. The sequencing here drew on PBMCs, taken after low-dose radiotherapy plus immunotherapy. The V gene is TRBV3-1, the J gene TRBJ1-4; D perhaps matches TRBD1 (5 bases). The DNA of the CDR3 is TGTGCCAGCAGCCAACGGCAGGGAGGTGGAAAACTGTTTTTT. As protein: CASSQRQGGGKLFF. Full variable domain (rest looked up from reference TRBV3-1 and TRBJ1-4): DTAVSQTPKYLVTQMGNDKSIKCEQNLGHDTMYWYKQDSKKFLKIMFSYNNKELIINETVPNRFSPKSPDKAHLNLHINSLELGDSAVYFCASSQRQGGGKLFFGSGTQLSVL.